This T cell receptor beta chain was sequenced in a study of cytomegalovirus exposure and HLA in healthy donors. Study overall: Earlier results showed roughly 120 million unique TCR beta sequences derived from about 179 million T cells. For the approximately 400 genotyped donors, around 76% fell within the Caucasian-associated ancestry cluster.

Trimming took 6 bases from V and 4 from J; bases not matched to a gene: 9. From germline, CDR1 is MGHDK and CDR2 SYGVNS. The CDR3 is made up of 16 amino acids. As for this clone: Its antigen is as yet unknown.

The study ran its PCR with 60 Vbeta and 13 Jbeta primers. Assay: immunoSEQ multiplex PCR; the TCRdb copy retains only in-frame clones and omits some. The repertoire holds under 200,000 clones, approximately 70% seen once, with 1.8% in the top ten. General study results and limits: Further analysis was carried out later, and it showed several of the most significant clusters appearing linked to common viral pathogens. An analysis was carried out at a later point. It showed that HLA-associated TCR beta chains were more clonally expanded than equally common non-associated chains.

The chain employs TRBV25-1 and TRBJ2-2; 9 bases fit TRBD1. This receptor was taken from a woman in her twenties or thirties in good health and CMV-seronegative. Sequencing was carried out using PBMCs. Written as DNA, the CDR3 is TGTGCCAGCAGGCAAACAGGGGGCGCGGGCACCGGGGAGCTGTTTTTT. It yields the protein CASRQTGGAGTGELFF.